These 8 T cell receptor beta chains came from one sample sequenced in a study of blood T cell repertoires in COVID-19. Using immunoSEQ multiplex PCR, the repertoire was profiled, and TCRdb retains in-frame clones only, with some absent. The data contain hundreds of thousands of clones, 70% to 90% of them singletons. Specimen: PBMCs or T cells enriched from blood (not recorded which). The receptors here all came from a woman in her forties who had recovered from COVID-19.

This clone showed up just once. The genes are TRBV6-2 or TRBV6-3 and TRBJ2-3; 13 bases align to TRBD2. The germline V gene has CDR1 MNHEY and CDR2 SVGEGT. The J segment lost 9 bases and the V segment lost 5 bases, leaving 11 bases of the junction unmatched. The CDR3 extends over 16 amino acids. CDR3 protein: CASSPLGLAGVGTQYF. CDR3 nucleotides: TGTGCCAGCAGTCCGCTTGGACTAGCGGGAGTGGGAACGCAGTATTTT.

The chain carries TRBV7-9 and TRBJ1-4, with 7 bases aligning to TRBD1. The CDR3 is 15 amino acids. With V trimmed by 2 bases and J by 5 bases, 5 bases remained unmatched. From germline, CDR1 is SEHNR and CDR2 FQNEAQ (reference sequence). The CDR3 bases are TGTGCCAGCAGCTTAATGGGACAGCTAAATGAAAAACTGTTTTTT. Translation gives CASSLMGQLNEKLFF.

The J gene is TRBJ2-5, the V gene TRBV6-2 or TRBV6-3, with D possibly TRBD2 on 6 matching bases. This CDR3 region has 16 residues. Deletions cut 4 bases from V and 0 bases from J, with 15 bases between. Germline V gene data show CDR1 as MNHEY and CDR2 as SVGEGT. The CDR3 sequence: CASSSRDWNYQETQYF. CDR3 sequence (DNA): TGTGCCAGCAGTTCCCGGGACTGGAATTACCAAGAGACCCAGTACTTC.

The chain has TRBV15 and TRBJ2-1; TRBD1 is a possible D gene (5 bases). V lost 0 bases and J lost 4, with 10 bases in between. The CDR3 is made up of 15 amino acids. Per the germline V gene, CDR1 is LNHNV and CDR2 is YYDKDF (reference sequence). The DNA for the CDR3 is TGTGCCACCAGCAGAGAAGGGGCCCCATACAATGAGCAGTTCTTC. Protein: CATSREGAPYNEQFF.

The rearrangement links TRBV28 to TRBJ2-1; the match to TRBD2 covers 14 bases. The germline CDR1 and CDR2 sequences are MDHEN and SYDVKM. There are 15 residues in the CDR3. V shed 6 bases and J 7 bases; nucleotides not matched to a gene: 5. CDR3 sequence (DNA): TGTGCCAGCAGCAGGGGGACTAGCGGGAGTAATGAGCAGTTCTTC. Protein product: CASSRGTSGSNEQFF.

This chain uses TRBV30 with TRBJ1-4, with TRBD1 identical over 7 bases. Germline V gene sequence: CDR1 GTSNPN, CDR2 SVGIG (reference sequence). The CDR3 consists of 14 residues. V lost 5 bases, J lost 5 bases, and 8 bases stayed unmatched. The CDR3 DNA sequence: TGTGCCTGGGACGACGGGACAGAAAATGAAAAACTGTTTTTT. Protein sequence: CAWDDGTENEKLFF.

This clone was seen more than once but under ten times. V gene TRBV6-6 combines with J gene TRBJ2-1; 8 bases are a match to TRBD2. V shed 7 bases, J shed 6 bases, and the junction held 5 bases outside the gene matches. Germline V CDR1 and CDR2: MNHNY, SVGAGI (reference sequence). The CDR3 consists of 13 residues. The CDR3 DNA sequence: TGTGCCAGCACTAGCGGGTTTGTCAATGAGCAGTTCTTC. It encodes CASTSGFVNEQFF.

The chain recombines TRBV5-1 with TRBJ2-1; D possibly corresponds to TRBD2 (6 bases). This CDR3 has 12 residues. Trimming took off 4 bases at V and 7 bases at J, with 9 bases between the two ends. Germline CDR1 reads SGHRS; CDR2 reads YFSETQ. CDR3: CASSVGRNEQFF. The CDR3 bases are TGCGCCAGCAGCGTCGGGAGAAATGAGCAGTTCTTC.